The T cell receptor (beta chain) described here comes from a study of CD8+CD57+ T cells in acquired aplastic anemia. At the level of the study: Sorted CD4+ and CD8+ cells yielded roughly 3 ug of DNA on average. General study findings and limits: Patients showed no significant difference from controls in CD8+ Simpson's diversity. Common to patients and controls were 25 to 30 CD8+ CDR3 sequences.

Using genomic DNA as the template, TCR beta VDJ and CDR3 profiling was carried out. TCRdb re-derived calls from the reads in MiXCR, one entry per CDR3 protein. The sample contains approximately 170,000 distinct CDR3 sequences, roughly half of which appear only once. This clonotype appeared many times. The antigen remains unidentified. Germline-derived CDR1 and CDR2 are SEHNR and FQNEAQ (reference sequence). V shed 4 bases and J shed 0 bases, with 15 bases lying between them. CDR3 length equals 16 residues. The sequencing input was sorted CD4+, CD8+, or CD8+CD57+ T cells (not recorded which) from PBMCs. V is TRBV7-9 and J is TRBJ2-5; D is perhaps TRBD1 (6 bases). The TCR was taken from a human donor in good health, serving as a control. The CDR3, as DNA: TGTGCCAGCAGCTCCTGGACAGATTGGTACCAAGAGACCCAGTACTTC. Translating gives CASSSWTDWYQETQYF.